This T cell receptor beta chain is from a study of identical twins. The germline V gene has CDR1 SQVTM and CDR2 ANQGSEA. This CDR3 contains 9 residues. The table lists this clonotype with a few counts. TCRdb reprocessed the 5' RACE reads with MiXCR, giving one entry per CDR3 protein. Of around 370,000 distinct CDR3 sequences listed, around 9% are singletons. The sequencing sample was made of naive T cells sorted from blood. This TCR was recovered from a woman aged 45-65 years in good health. V is TRBV29-1 and J is TRBJ2-3; D not resolved. The CDR3, as DNA: TGCAGTGTTACAGATACGCAGTATTTT. Its translation is CSVTDTQYF.